This TCR beta chain originates from a study of Graves' ophthalmopathy and Graves' hyperthyroidism. General study points: For separating ophthalmopathy from stable hyperthyroidism, a 13-signature model gave around 86% sensitivity and about 80% specificity. The model reached around 64% sensitivity and about 72% specificity for predicting ophthalmopathy progression.

As diagnostic evidence, clinical symptoms, serum thyroxine, TRAb, thyroid ultrasound and orbital computed tomography were relied upon. A volume of around 9.5 ml of fresh peripheral blood supplied the PBMCs. CDR3 length: 14 amino acids. Germline values: CDR1 MNHEY, CDR2 SVGAGI. The V and J ends lost 7 bases and 1 base respectively, with 14 bases between them. This clonotype has a handful of counts. Its antigen is undetermined. Amplification of TCR beta CDR3 regions used RNA transcripts. First-round RT-PCR employed HTBI primers, with a second-round multiplex PCR after it. TCRdb recomputed calls from the multiplex PCR reads with MiXCR, one row per CDR3 protein. This sample yields under 800,000 distinct CDR3 sequences, of which 22% are seen a single time; approximately 6.9% belongs to the top ten.

The V gene is TRBV6-5, the J gene TRBJ2-7; the D is unclear. Sequenced: peripheral blood. This TCR derives from a woman in her late teens or twenties with stable Graves' hyperthyroidism. Some clones in this sample may be carry-over from other donors' samples. This chain's CDR3 is CASNPSTSSYEQYF. CDR3 sequence (DNA): TGTGCCAGCAATCCCTCGACAAGTTCCTACGAGCAGTACTTC.